Given below is one T cell receptor beta chain in context. Its specificity is unknown. V gave up 5 bases and J gave up 6 bases, with 19 bases separating them. This CDR3 comprises 14 residues. Germline CDR1 reads GTSNPN; CDR2 reads SVGIG (reference sequence). This sample was included in a study of T cell repertoires in ileal Crohn's disease. Study-wide context: All patients had surgery for stricturing (61%) or penetrating (around 40%) disease. About half of patients got postoperative therapy: about ten thiopurines, 18 anti-TNF. Findings and caveats of the study: Active smokers at surgery had more clonal expansions than non-smokers. Mucosal expansions were suggested to be mainly CD8 T cells.

Stated time point: neoterminal ileum biopsy at postoperative endoscopy, about 6 months after surgery. This table comes from immunoSEQ multiplex PCR, and its TCRdb copy is limited to in-frame clones, with some not included. The table shows roughly 2,000 clones, with 55% to 65% occurring only once. The chain combines TRBV30 with TRBJ1-2; maybe TRBD1 (6 bases). Sequenced material: ileal tissue. The sequence was collected from an adult with Crohn's disease. The CDR3 spells CAWESKGTSNGYTF. CDR3 nucleotides: TGTGCCTGGGAAAGCAAAGGGACATCGAATGGCTACACCTTC.